Each of the 10 T cell receptor beta chains below was sequenced from the same sample in a study of identical twins. TCRdb itself ran the 5' RACE reads through MiXCR, one entry per CDR3 protein. The table includes fewer than 550,000 distinct CDR3 sequences, roughly an eighth detected once. The sample was also linked to a second study, of yellow fever vaccine responses in identical twins.

Source material: CD4+ T cells sorted from blood. These receptors were taken from a woman under 30 in good health.

CDR3 DNA: TGCGCCAGCAGCCCTGGGACAGCCACCGGGGAGCTGTTTTTT. As protein: CASSPGTATGELFF. V and J are TRBV5-1 and TRBJ2-2; 7 nucleotides align to TRBD1. The CDR3 is 14 amino acids. The V segment lost 4 bases and the J segment 4 bases; nucleotides outside the gene matches: 4. Germline V gene data show CDR1 as SGHRS and CDR2 as YFSETQ.

The V gene is TRBV9, the J gene TRBJ2-7; TRBD1 is a possible D gene (5 bases). V was shortened by 0 bases and J by 2 bases, with 15 bases between the two germline ends. Germline V gene lookup returns CDR1 SGDLS and CDR2 YYNGEE. This CDR3 is 16 amino acids long. CDR3 sequence reads: CASSVAGAGNPYEQYF. CDR3 DNA sequence: TGTGCCAGCAGCGTAGCTGGGGCAGGGAATCCCTACGAGCAGTACTTC. Looking up the rest from reference TRBV9 and TRBJ2-7 gives the full variable domain: DSGVTQTPKHLITATGQRVTLRCSPRSGDLSVYWYQQSLDQGLQFLIQYYNGEERAKGNILERFSAQQFPDLHSELNLSSLELGDSALYFCASSVAGAGNPYEQYFGPGTRLTVT.

This clonotype was found many times. This chain links TRBV28 with TRBJ2-5; 8 bases fit TRBD1. Trimming at V came to 5 bases and at J to 7 bases, leaving 3 bases not matched to a gene. This CDR3 contains 12 residues. Germline values: CDR1 MDHEN, CDR2 SYDVKM. The CDR3 coding sequence is TGTGCCAGCAGTGGACAGGGCGGGACCCAGTACTTC. Translated: CASSGQGGTQYF.

This clonotype turned up a few times. The chain carries TRBV6-2 or TRBV6-3 and TRBJ2-3, with D unclear. CDR1 and CDR2 from the germline V gene are MNHEY and SVGEGT. V was clipped by 4 bases and J by 10 bases, with 9 bases between them. CDR3 length equals 11 residues. The CDR3 DNA reads as TGTGCCAGCAGTTTTCAGGTATCGCAGTATTTT. It yields the protein CASSFQVSQYF.

This chain links TRBV20-1 with TRBJ1-6; D is perhaps TRBD1 (5 bases). This CDR3 is 15 amino acids long. Germline-derived CDR1 and CDR2 are DFQATT and SNEGSKA (reference sequence). The germline V and J ends were trimmed by 1 base and 8 bases, with 15 bases remaining between them. The CDR3 loop reads CSARGPKAGDSPLHF. The CDR3, as DNA: TGCAGTGCTAGAGGTCCAAAAGCGGGGGATTCACCCCTCCACTTT.

This chain connects TRBV5-1 to TRBJ2-7; weak D call: TRBD2 (5 bases). V shed 0 bases and J shed 1 base, with 11 bases lying between them. This CDR3 region has 15 residues. CDR1 is SGHRS, CDR2 YFSETQ, per germline. Here the CDR3 DNA reads TGCGCCAGCAGCTTGGCCCCAGCGGTTTCCTACGAGCAGTACTTC. Amino acids: CASSLAPAVSYEQYF.

This clonotype was detected a few times. The chain recombines TRBV24-1 with TRBJ2-5; 7 positions agree with TRBD1. The junction had 5 bases not matched to a gene; V was cut back by 3 bases and J by 2 bases. Germline V gives CDR1 KGHDR, CDR2 SFDVKD. CDR3 length equals 15 residues. The CDR3 sequence is CATSDLGQDQETQYF. Here the CDR3 DNA reads TGTGCCACCAGTGATCTTGGACAGGATCAAGAGACCCAGTACTTC.

The rearrangement uses TRBV5-6 and TRBJ1-3; no clear D gene. Germline values: CDR1 SGHDT, CDR2 YYEEEE. V gave up 0 bases and J gave up 2 bases, with 9 bases separating them. This CDR3 is built from 15 residues. The CDR3 is CASSLVVGPGNTIYF. The CDR3 DNA reads TGTGCCAGCAGCTTGGTCGTTGGGCCTGGAAACACCATATATTTT. The complete variable domain, with remaining parts taken from reference TRBV5-6 and TRBJ1-3, reads DAGVTQSPTHLIKTRGQQVTLRCSPKSGHDTVSWYQQALGQGPQFIFQYYEEEERQRGNFPDRFSGHQFPNYSSELNVNALLLGDSALYLCASSLVVGPGNTIYFGEGSWLTVV.

This clonotype was counted between two and nine times. The chain carries TRBV28 and TRBJ2-1, with 10 bases aligning to TRBD2. Trimming removed 6 bases from V and 8 bases from J; junction bases left unmatched: 22. The CDR3 length is 19 residues. Germline values: CDR1 MDHEN, CDR2 SYDVKM. CDR3 DNA: TGTGCCAGCAGGGGAATTCGGGACACCTCTAGCGGGAGTCTGGATGAGCAGTTCTTC. It codes for CASRGIRDTSSGSLDEQFF. The full variable domain, with the rest looked up from reference TRBV28 and TRBJ2-1, is DVKVTQSSRYLVKRTGEKVFLECVQDMDHENMFWYRQDPGLGLRLIYFSYDVKMKEKGDIPEGYSVSREKKERFSLILESASTNQTSMYLCASRGIRDTSSGSLDEQFFGPGTRLTVL.

The V call is TRBV12-3 or TRBV12-4, the J call TRBJ1-1; maybe TRBD1 (5 bases). The CDR3 totals 12 residues. V lost 10 bases to trimming and J lost 1 base, with 10 bases between them. This CDR3 is CATGAANTEAFF. The CDR3 nucleotides read TGTGCCACCGGGGCTGCGAACACTGAAGCTTTCTTT.